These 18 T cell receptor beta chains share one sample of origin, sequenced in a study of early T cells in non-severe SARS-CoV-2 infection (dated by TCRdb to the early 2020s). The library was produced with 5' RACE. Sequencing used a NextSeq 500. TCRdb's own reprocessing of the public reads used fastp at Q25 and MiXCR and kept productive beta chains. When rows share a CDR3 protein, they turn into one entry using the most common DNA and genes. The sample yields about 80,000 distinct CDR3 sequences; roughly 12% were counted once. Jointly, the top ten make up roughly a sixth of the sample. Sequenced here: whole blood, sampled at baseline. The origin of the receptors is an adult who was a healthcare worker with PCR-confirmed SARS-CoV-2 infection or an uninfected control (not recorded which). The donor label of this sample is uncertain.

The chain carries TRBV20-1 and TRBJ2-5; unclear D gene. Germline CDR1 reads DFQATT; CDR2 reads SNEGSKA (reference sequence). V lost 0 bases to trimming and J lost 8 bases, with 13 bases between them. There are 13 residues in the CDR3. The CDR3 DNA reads TGCAGTGCTAGAGATCGATGGCGGAACACCCAGTACTTC. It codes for CSARDRWRNTQYF.

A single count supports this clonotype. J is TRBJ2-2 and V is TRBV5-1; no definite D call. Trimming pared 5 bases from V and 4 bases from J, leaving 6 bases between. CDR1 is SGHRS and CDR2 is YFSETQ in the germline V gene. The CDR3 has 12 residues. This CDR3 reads CASSFLTGELFF. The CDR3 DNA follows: TGCGCCAGCAGTTTCCTCACCGGGGAGCTGTTTTTT.

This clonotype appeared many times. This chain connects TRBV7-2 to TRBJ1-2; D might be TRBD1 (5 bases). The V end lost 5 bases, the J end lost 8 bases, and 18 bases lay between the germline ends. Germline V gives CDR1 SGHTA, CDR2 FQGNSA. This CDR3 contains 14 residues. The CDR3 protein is CASSPQPTDSGYTF. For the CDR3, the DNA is TGTGCCAGCAGCCCACAACCGACAGATTCAGGCTACACCTTC.

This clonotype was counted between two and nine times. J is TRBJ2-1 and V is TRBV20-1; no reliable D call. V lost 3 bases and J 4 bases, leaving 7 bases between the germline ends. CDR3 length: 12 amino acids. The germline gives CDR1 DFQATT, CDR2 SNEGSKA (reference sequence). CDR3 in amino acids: CSASVKYNEQFF. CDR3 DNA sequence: TGCAGTGCTAGTGTCAAATACAATGAGCAGTTCTTC.

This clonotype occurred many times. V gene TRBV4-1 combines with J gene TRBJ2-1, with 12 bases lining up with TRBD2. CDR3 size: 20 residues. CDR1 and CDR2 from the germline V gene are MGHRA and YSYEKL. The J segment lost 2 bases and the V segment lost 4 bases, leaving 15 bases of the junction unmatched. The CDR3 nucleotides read TGCGCCAGCAGCCCCCTACGCCTAGCGGGAGGGCCTAGGACCTACAATGAGCAGTTCTTC. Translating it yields CASSPLRLAGGPRTYNEQFF.

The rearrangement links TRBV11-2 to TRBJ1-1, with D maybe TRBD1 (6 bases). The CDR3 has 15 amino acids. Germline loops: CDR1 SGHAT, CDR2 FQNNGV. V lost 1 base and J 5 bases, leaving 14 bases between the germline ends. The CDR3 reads CASSLARGVGTEAFF. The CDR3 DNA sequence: TGTGCCAGCAGCTTAGCCAGGGGCGTTGGAACTGAAGCTTTCTTT. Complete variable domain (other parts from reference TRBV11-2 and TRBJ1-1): EAGVAQSPRYKIIEKRQSVAFWCNPISGHATLYWYQQILGQGPKLLIQFQNNGVVDDSQLPKDRFSAERLKGVDSTLKIQPAKLEDSAVYLCASSLARGVGTEAFFGQGTRLTVV.

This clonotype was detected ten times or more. This CDR3 reads CSVGTVDNEQFF. CDR3 sequence (DNA): TGCAGCGTGGGGACGGTTGACAATGAGCAGTTCTTC. The chain combines TRBV29-1 with TRBJ2-1; either TRBD1 or TRBD2 may fit D (5 bases each). CDR1 and CDR2 from the germline V gene are SQVTM and ANQGSEA. The CDR3 contains 12 residues. Trimming stripped 6 bases from V and 5 bases from J, with 11 bases between.

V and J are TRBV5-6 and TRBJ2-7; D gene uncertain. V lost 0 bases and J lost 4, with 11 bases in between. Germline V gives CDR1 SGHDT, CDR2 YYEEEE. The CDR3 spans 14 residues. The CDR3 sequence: CASSLALNLYEQYF. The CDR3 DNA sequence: TGTGCCAGCAGCTTGGCTCTTAACCTTTACGAGCAGTACTTC. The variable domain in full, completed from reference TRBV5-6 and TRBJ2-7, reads DAGVTQSPTHLIKTRGQQVTLRCSPKSGHDTVSWYQQALGQGPQFIFQYYEEEERQRGNFPDRFSGHQFPNYSSELNVNALLLGDSALYLCASSLALNLYEQYFGPGTRLTVT.

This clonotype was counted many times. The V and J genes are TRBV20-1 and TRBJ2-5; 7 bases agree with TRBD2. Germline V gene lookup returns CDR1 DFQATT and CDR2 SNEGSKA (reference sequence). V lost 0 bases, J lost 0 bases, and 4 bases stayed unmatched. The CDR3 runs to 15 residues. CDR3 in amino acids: CSARDGGGDQETQYF. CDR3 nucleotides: TGCAGTGCTAGAGATGGCGGGGGTGACCAAGAGACCCAGTACTTC.

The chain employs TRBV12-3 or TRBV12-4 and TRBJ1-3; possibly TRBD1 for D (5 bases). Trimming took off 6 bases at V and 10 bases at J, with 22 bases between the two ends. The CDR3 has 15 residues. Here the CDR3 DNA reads TGTGCCAGCAGACCCTCCGGGACGCTACTAGGGACCATATATTTT. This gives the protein CASRPSGTLLGTIYF.

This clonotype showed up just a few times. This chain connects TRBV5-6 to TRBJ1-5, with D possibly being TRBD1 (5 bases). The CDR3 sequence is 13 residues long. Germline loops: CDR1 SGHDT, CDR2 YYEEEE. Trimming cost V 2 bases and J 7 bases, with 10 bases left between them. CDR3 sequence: CASSFGEGQPQHF. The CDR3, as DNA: TGTGCCAGCAGCTTCGGGGAGGGGCAGCCCCAGCATTTT.

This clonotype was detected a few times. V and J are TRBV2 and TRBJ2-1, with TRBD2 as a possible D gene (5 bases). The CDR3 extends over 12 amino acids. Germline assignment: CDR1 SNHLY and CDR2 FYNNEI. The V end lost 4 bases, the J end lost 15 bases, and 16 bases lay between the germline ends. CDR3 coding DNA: TGTGCCAGCAGTGCGGACTTGTCCAAGCGGTTCTTC. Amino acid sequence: CASSADLSKRFF. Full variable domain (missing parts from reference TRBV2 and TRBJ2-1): EPEVTQTPSHQVTQMGQEVILRCVPISNHLYFYWYRQILGQKVEFLVSFYNNEISEKSEIFDDQFSVERPDGSNFTLKIRSTKLEDSAMYFCASSADLSKRFFGPGTRLTVL.

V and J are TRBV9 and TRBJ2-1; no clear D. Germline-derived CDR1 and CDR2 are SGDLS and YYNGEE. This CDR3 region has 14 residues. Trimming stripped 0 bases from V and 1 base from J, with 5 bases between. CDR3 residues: CASSVGTSYNEQFF. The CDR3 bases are TGTGCCAGCAGCGTAGGCACGTCCTACAATGAGCAGTTCTTC.

The DNA for the CDR3 is TGTGCCAGTAGTCGGGCAGGGGGACCCCTCAGCACAGATACGCAGTATTTT. This codes for CASSRAGGPLSTDTQYF. V usage is TRBV19 and J usage is TRBJ2-3; 7 nucleotides agree with TRBD1. V was clipped by 5 bases and J by 0 bases; unmatched bases: 11. The CDR3 is made up of 17 amino acids. Germline CDR1 is LNHDA and CDR2 is SQIVND (reference sequence).

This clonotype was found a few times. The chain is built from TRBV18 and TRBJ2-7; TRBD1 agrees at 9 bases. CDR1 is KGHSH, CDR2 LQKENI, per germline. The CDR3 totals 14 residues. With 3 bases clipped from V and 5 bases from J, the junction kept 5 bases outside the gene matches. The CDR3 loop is CASSPTGQGDEQYF. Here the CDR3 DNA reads TGTGCCAGCTCACCCACGGGACAGGGAGACGAGCAGTACTTC.

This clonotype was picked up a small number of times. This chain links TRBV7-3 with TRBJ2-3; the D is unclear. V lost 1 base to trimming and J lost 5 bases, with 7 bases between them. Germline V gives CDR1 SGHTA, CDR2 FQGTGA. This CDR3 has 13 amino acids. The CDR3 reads CASSLNTLDTQYF. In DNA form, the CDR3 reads TGTGCCAGCAGCTTAAACACCTTAGATACGCAGTATTTT.

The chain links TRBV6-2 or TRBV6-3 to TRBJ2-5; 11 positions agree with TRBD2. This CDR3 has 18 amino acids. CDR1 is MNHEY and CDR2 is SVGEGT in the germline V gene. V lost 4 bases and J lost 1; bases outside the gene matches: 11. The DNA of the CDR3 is TGTGCCAGCAGTTTCCCGGGACTAGCGGATATCTTCCAAGAGACCCAGTACTTC. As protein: CASSFPGLADIFQETQYF.

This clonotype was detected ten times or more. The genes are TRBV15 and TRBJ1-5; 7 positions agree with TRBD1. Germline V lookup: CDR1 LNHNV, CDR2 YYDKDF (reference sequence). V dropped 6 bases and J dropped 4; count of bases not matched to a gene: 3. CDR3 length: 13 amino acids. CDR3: CATREGANQPQHF. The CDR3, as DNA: TGTGCCACCAGAGAGGGGGCAAATCAGCCCCAGCATTTT.